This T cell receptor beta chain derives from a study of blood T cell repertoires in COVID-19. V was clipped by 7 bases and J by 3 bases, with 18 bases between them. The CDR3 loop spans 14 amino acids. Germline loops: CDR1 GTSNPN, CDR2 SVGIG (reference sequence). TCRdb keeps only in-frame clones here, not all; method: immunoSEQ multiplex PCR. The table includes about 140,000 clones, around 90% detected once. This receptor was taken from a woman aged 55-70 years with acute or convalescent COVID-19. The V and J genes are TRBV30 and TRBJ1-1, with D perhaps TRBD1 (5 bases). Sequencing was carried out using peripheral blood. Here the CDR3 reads CASTLGWGDTEAFF. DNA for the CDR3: TGTGCCTCAACATTAGGTTGGGGGGACACTGAAGCTTTCTTT.